This T cell receptor beta chain was identified in a study of cytomegalovirus exposure and HLA in healthy donors. The PCR used 60 Vbeta and 13 Jbeta primers. TCRdb keeps only in-frame clones here, not all; method: immunoSEQ multiplex PCR. The data hold roughly 200,000 clones, with roughly three quarters observed a single time. A word on this clone: Its cognate antigen is unknown.

Trimming left V 4 bases short and J 2 bases short, with 15 bases between. Germline V gives CDR1 SNHLY, CDR2 FYNNEI. The CDR3 totals 15 residues. Findings of the study overall: TCR beta V segments were, for the most part, productive about 87% or about 30% of the time in an earlier analysis. In a later analysis, DRB1 alleles had the most associated TCRs; HLA-C alleles the fewest. High specificity and sensitivity for cytomegalovirus status were reported for the classifier. HLA restriction was apparent for most CMV-associated TCR beta chains in a later analysis.

Sequencing was carried out using PBMCs. V and J are TRBV2 and TRBJ2-7; the D gene is possibly TRBD1 (6 bases). The TCR was taken from a man in his forties or fifties in good health and CMV-seronegative. CDR3 loop: CASSARARGTYEQYF. The CDR3 DNA reads as TGTGCCAGCAGTGCCCGGGCCAGGGGAACCTACGAGCAGTACTTC.